What follows are 28 T cell receptor beta chains derived from one specimen sequenced in a study of T cell changes during pregnancy in multiple sclerosis. Assay: immunoSEQ multiplex PCR; the TCRdb copy retains only in-frame clones and omits some. Found here are around 50,000 clones, approximately 87% of them singletons; the top ten hold 5.3%. Specimen: peripheral blood from another person, used as feeder cells. The receptors were sampled from a human donor whose cells served as feeder cells for cultures in a pregnancy study.

CDR3 DNA: TGTGCCAGCACCCCAGATTTCAGGGGTCGGACTGAAGCTTTCTTT. Residues: CASTPDFRGRTEAFF. The gene calls are TRBV27 and TRBJ1-1; D is possibly TRBD1 (6 bases). The CDR3 has 15 residues. The ends were cut back, 7 bases at V and 5 bases at J, with 20 bases in the middle. Per germline, CDR1 MNHEY and CDR2 SMNVEV (reference sequence).

The V gene is TRBV5-1, the J gene TRBJ2-2; D gene ambiguous. This CDR3 comprises 13 residues. Germline CDR1 and CDR2: SGHRS and YFSETQ. V gave up 4 bases and J gave up 5 bases, with 9 bases separating them. The CDR3 loop reads CASSPAGTGELFF. For the CDR3, the DNA is TGCGCCAGCAGCCCTGCAGGAACCGGGGAGCTGTTTTTT.

J is TRBJ2-1 and V is TRBV5-4; D is possibly TRBD1 or TRBD2 (5 bases each). The CDR3 spans 16 residues. CDR1 is SGHNT and CDR2 is YYREEE in the germline V gene (reference sequence). Trimming left V 4 bases short and J 11 bases short, with 25 bases between. CDR3: CASSTNDGTAYRKQFF. The CDR3 nucleotides read TGTGCCAGCAGCACAAATGACGGGACCGCATACCGAAAGCAGTTCTTC.

The V gene is TRBV18, the J gene TRBJ2-3; TRBD1 aligns across 9 bases. This CDR3 spans 15 amino acids. Trimming cost V 6 bases and J 1 base; bases outside gene matches: 5. Per germline, CDR1 KGHSH and CDR2 LQKENI. CDR3 in amino acids: CASSRRDRGTDTQYF. CDR3 nucleotide sequence: TGTGCCAGCTCCCGCCGGGACAGGGGCACAGATACGCAGTATTTT. The whole variable domain, remainder taken from reference TRBV18 and TRBJ2-3, is NAGVMQNPRHLVRRRGQEARLRCSPMKGHSHVYWYRQLPEEGLKFMVYLQKENIIDESGMPKERFSAEFPKEGPSILRIQQVVRGDSAAYFCASSRRDRGTDTQYFGPGTRLTVL.

CDR3 nucleotides: TGTGCCAGCAGCCCTCGCGGGACGGCTAATCAGCCCCAGCATTTT. Translation gives CASSPRGTANQPQHF. The chain combines TRBV4-2 with TRBJ1-5, with D possibly being TRBD1 (5 bases). The germline V and J ends were trimmed by 4 bases and 4 bases, with 14 bases remaining between them. The germline V gene has CDR1 LGHNA and CDR2 YNFKEQ. The length of the CDR3 is 15 residues.

The chain employs TRBV4-3 and TRBJ1-2; D gene ambiguous. Trimming took off 3 bases at V and 8 bases at J, with 16 bases between the two ends. The V gene's germline CDR1 is LGHNA and CDR2 YSLEER. The CDR3 has 14 amino acids. The CDR3 region is CASSQENSARGYTF. CDR3 nucleotides: TGCGCCAGCAGCCAGGAAAATTCAGCACGGGGCTACACCTTC.

This chain uses TRBV5-1 with TRBJ1-3; 9 nucleotides match TRBD1. Trimming cost V 4 bases and J 4 bases; bases outside gene matches: 6. This CDR3 spans 15 amino acids. From germline, CDR1 is SGHRS and CDR2 YFSETQ. The CDR3 is CASSPGQGIGNTIYF. In nucleotides, the CDR3 is TGCGCCAGCAGCCCCGGACAGGGGATAGGAAACACCATATATTTT.

The V call is TRBV5-1, the J call TRBJ1-1; no reliable D call. V lost 0 bases to trimming and J lost 6 bases, with 12 bases between them. This CDR3 is 14 amino acids long. The germline CDR1 and CDR2 sequences are SGHRS and YFSETQ. The CDR3 spells CASSLEGQLAEAFF. DNA of the CDR3: TGCGCCAGCAGCTTGGAAGGGCAGCTCGCTGAAGCTTTCTTT.

J is TRBJ2-7 and V is TRBV4-3; 9 bases are a match to TRBD1. V lost 0 bases and J lost 3; bases outside the gene matches: 3. The CDR3 extends over 15 amino acids. In germline, CDR1 is LGHNA, CDR2 YSLEER. The CDR3 DNA reads as TGCGCCAGCAGCCAAGATAAGGACAGGGGCTACGAGCAGTACTTC. Amino acids: CASSQDKDRGYEQYF.

The gene calls are TRBV5-8 and TRBJ2-2, with TRBD1 matching over 7 bases. With 3 bases clipped from V and 2 bases from J, the junction kept 4 bases outside the gene matches. This CDR3 comprises 15 residues. CDR1 and CDR2 (germline): SGHTS, YDEGEE. As DNA, the CDR3 is TGTGCCAGCAGCTCGACAGGGTTAAACACCGGGGAGCTGTTTTTT. Protein product: CASSSTGLNTGELFF.

CDR3 protein: CASRGDRGIDEQYF. The CDR3, as DNA: TGTGCCAGCAGGGGGGACAGGGGAATCGACGAGCAGTACTTC. The V call is TRBV2, the J call TRBJ2-7; 10 positions agree with TRBD1. V gave up 6 bases and J gave up 5 bases; unmatched junction bases: 7. Per germline, CDR1 SNHLY and CDR2 FYNNEI. The CDR3 length is 14 residues.

Written as DNA, the CDR3 is TGTGCCAGCTCAGTAGTTCGGGCGGGAACTAATGAAAAACTGTTTTTT. Its translation: CASSVVRAGTNEKLFF. This chain connects TRBV18 to TRBJ1-4; D ambiguous. V lost 5 bases, J lost 1 base, and 14 bases lay in between. The germline V gene encodes CDR1 KGHSH and CDR2 LQKENI. The CDR3 spans 16 residues.

This clone occurred a few times. The CDR3, as DNA: TGCGCCAGCAGTGAGCCCTCCCGGACTGAAGCTTTCTTT. This encodes CASSEPSRTEAFF. The gene calls are TRBV10-2 and TRBJ1-1, with unresolved D. Germline V gives CDR1 WSHSY, CDR2 SAAADI. Trimming took off 2 bases at V and 5 bases at J, with 9 bases between the two ends. The CDR3 is 13 residues long.

V is TRBV28 and J is TRBJ2-7; either TRBD1 or TRBD2 may supply D (6 bases each). Trimming shortened V by 3 bases and J by 6 bases, and 15 bases separated the two germline ends. The germline CDR1 and CDR2 sequences are MDHEN and SYDVKM. The CDR3 has 14 residues. Here the CDR3 DNA reads TGTGCCAGCAGTTTGGCCGGGGGCAACAGCGAGCAGTACTTC. It codes for CASSLAGGNSEQYF.

The gene calls are TRBV9 and TRBJ2-2, with 11 bases lining up with TRBD1. Trimming took 3 bases from V and 2 from J; bases not matched to a gene: 3. Germline CDR1 SGDLS, CDR2 YYNGEE. The CDR3 contains 16 residues. The CDR3 nucleotides read TGTGCCAGCAGCGATAGGACAGGGGGCAACACCGGGGAGCTGTTTTTT. Its protein product is CASSDRTGGNTGELFF.

The chain combines TRBV4-2 with TRBJ2-3, with TRBD2 matching over 9 bases. CDR3 length equals 18 residues. Per germline, CDR1 LGHNA and CDR2 YNFKEQ. J gave up 4 bases and V 0 bases, and 11 bases lay outside the gene matches. CDR3 sequence reads: CASSQESYAGGLADTQYF. The CDR3, as DNA: TGTGCCAGCAGCCAAGAGAGTTACGCGGGGGGGTTAGCAGATACGCAGTATTTT.

This chain connects TRBV5-6 to TRBJ2-7, with D uncertain. Germline loops: CDR1 SGHDT, CDR2 YYEEEE. CDR3 size: 14 residues. The V end lost 1 base, the J end lost 0 bases, and 8 bases lay between the germline ends. Here the CDR3 reads CASSLRAGSYEQYF. CDR3 in DNA: TGTGCCAGCAGCTTGCGGGCAGGCTCCTACGAGCAGTACTTC.

This clone was counted once. The chain combines TRBV19 with TRBJ2-7; D gene ambiguous. Germline V gene data show CDR1 as LNHDA and CDR2 as SQIVND (reference sequence). V gave up 4 bases and J gave up 6 bases, with 16 bases separating them. This CDR3 comprises 14 residues. The CDR3 loop reads CASSTRTRSVEQYF. The CDR3 coding sequence is TGTGCCAGTAGTACAAGGACCCGCTCCGTCGAGCAGTACTTC.

The genes are TRBV11-2 and TRBJ2-4; tentative D call: TRBD1 (5 bases). The CDR3 length is 12 residues. V lost 5 bases, J lost 7 bases, and 9 bases lay in between. Germline-derived CDR1 and CDR2 are SGHAT and FQNNGV. In nucleotides, the CDR3 is TGTGCCAGCAGCCAGCCAGGGAACATTCAGTACTTC. This sequence encodes CASSQPGNIQYF.

This clone occurred a few times. The chain employs TRBV5-1 and TRBJ1-2; 9 bases are shared with TRBD1. CDR3 size: 15 residues. Looked up from germline, CDR1 is SGHRS and CDR2 is YFSETQ. The ends lost 4 bases at V and 5 bases at J; junction bases unmatched: 9. The CDR3 loop is CASSEGTGPFYGYTF. The CDR3 DNA is TGCGCCAGCAGCGAAGGGACAGGGCCTTTTTATGGCTACACCTTC.

This clone appeared a few times. This rearrangement joins TRBV4-1 to TRBJ2-1; the D gene is possibly TRBD2 (5 bases). The V gene lost 1 base and the J gene lost 15 bases, with 19 bases spanning the gap. Per the germline V gene, CDR1 is MGHRA and CDR2 is YSYEKL. This CDR3 has 14 amino acids. CDR3 in DNA: TGCGCCAGCAGCCAAGTGGAAAGCCCATCCGGAGGGTTCTTC. Amino acids: CASSQVESPSGGFF.

CDR3 in amino acids: CASSLAPDTEAFF. The DNA of the CDR3 is TGTGCCAGCAGCTTAGCTCCTGACACTGAAGCTTTCTTT. The chain employs TRBV7-8 and TRBJ1-1; D is undetermined. The CDR3 loop spans 13 amino acids. From germline, CDR1 is SGHVS and CDR2 FQNEAQ. V was cut by 0 bases and J by 3 bases, with 5 bases left in between.

CDR3 residues: CAWSGRGRYGYTF. Written as DNA, the CDR3 is TGTGCCTGGAGTGGAAGGGGTCGGTATGGCTACACCTTC. The V gene is TRBV30, the J gene TRBJ1-2; TRBD1 is a possible D gene (5 bases). Germline V CDR1 and CDR2: GTSNPN, SVGIG (reference sequence). Trimming stripped 1 base from V and 5 bases from J, with 11 bases between. The CDR3 contains 13 residues.

This sequence joins TRBV5-1 and TRBJ2-3; D is uncertain. V was clipped by 0 bases and J by 3 bases, with 20 bases between them. The CDR3 loop spans 18 amino acids. Germline V gene lookup returns CDR1 SGHRS and CDR2 YFSETQ. CDR3 sequence (DNA): TGCGCCAGCAGCTTGGGGGTTACGTTGGGGATCAGGACAGATACGCAGTATTTT. It specifies CASSLGVTLGIRTDTQYF.

This sequence joins TRBV9 and TRBJ1-4; D possibly corresponds to TRBD1 (5 bases). The CDR3 consists of 14 residues. CDR1 and CDR2 (germline): SGDLS, YYNGEE. The V end lost 3 bases, the J end lost 8 bases, and 14 bases lay between the germline ends. The DNA of the CDR3 is TGTGCCAGCAGCGCGACCCAGGGAGGGGAAAAACTGTTTTTT. Its translation is CASSATQGGEKLFF.

The CDR3 loop reads CAISRSGDLDTQYF. DNA of the CDR3: TGTGCCATCAGCAGAAGCGGGGATTTGGATACGCAGTATTTT. The rearrangement joins TRBV10-3 to TRBJ2-3, with TRBD2 matching over 7 bases. The length of the CDR3 is 14 residues. Germline V lookup: CDR1 ENHRY, CDR2 SYGVKD. Trimming removed 6 bases from V and 6 bases from J; junction bases left unmatched: 9.

The chain carries TRBV6-6 and TRBJ1-5; 7 bases are shared with TRBD1. In germline, CDR1 is MNHNY, CDR2 SVGAGI (reference sequence). The CDR3 is made up of 15 amino acids. V gave up 3 bases and J gave up 0 bases; unmatched junction bases: 2. The CDR3 protein is CASSYGTDSNQPQHF. The CDR3 nucleotides are TGTGCCAGCAGTTATGGGACAGATAGCAATCAGCCCCAGCATTTT.

The table lists this clone with a count of one. V usage is TRBV18 and J usage is TRBJ1-6, with TRBD1 as a possible D gene (5 bases). CDR3 length equals 16 residues. Germline V CDR1 and CDR2: KGHSH, LQKENI. Between the trimmed V and J ends, which lost 0 bases and 6 bases, there was a span of 12 bases. The CDR3 spells CASSPPRGQSNSPLHF. The CDR3 DNA follows: TGTGCCAGCTCACCACCACGGGGCCAGAGTAATTCACCCCTCCACTTT.